Below, one T cell receptor (beta chain) is given with its context. Its target is unknown. Sorting that relied on CD45RO/CCR7/CD25/CD127/CD95/CD27 yielded CD4+ naive, central memory, regulatory and stem cell-like memory cells. The sample originates from a study of beta chain features in type 1 diabetes. Overall study context: Examination spanned about 110 million sorted cells from all samples.

Investigators reverse transcribed all isolated RNA, so they sequenced expressed TCRB transcripts. Naive, central memory and regulatory T cell samples averaged roughly 3.8 million reads. Profiling relied on immunoSEQ multiplex PCR, and the TCRdb table lists in-frame clones only, not all of them. The data contain around 400,000 clones, over 13% of them singletons. CDR1 MNHEY and CDR2 SMNVEV come from the germline V gene (reference sequence). Between the trimmed V and J ends, which lost 2 bases and 7 bases, there was a span of 6 bases. This CDR3 is 12 amino acids long. Study outcomes and limitations: cDNA-based reads could over-represent cells with high TCR expression.

Source material: naive CD4+ T cells from blood. V is TRBV27 and J is TRBJ1-5; D possibly corresponds to TRBD1 (5 bases). This receptor was identified in a woman aged 18 to 35 in good health. CDR3 region: CASSLRGQPQHF. CDR3 DNA: TGTGCCAGCAGTTTACGGGGGCAGCCCCAGCATTTT.